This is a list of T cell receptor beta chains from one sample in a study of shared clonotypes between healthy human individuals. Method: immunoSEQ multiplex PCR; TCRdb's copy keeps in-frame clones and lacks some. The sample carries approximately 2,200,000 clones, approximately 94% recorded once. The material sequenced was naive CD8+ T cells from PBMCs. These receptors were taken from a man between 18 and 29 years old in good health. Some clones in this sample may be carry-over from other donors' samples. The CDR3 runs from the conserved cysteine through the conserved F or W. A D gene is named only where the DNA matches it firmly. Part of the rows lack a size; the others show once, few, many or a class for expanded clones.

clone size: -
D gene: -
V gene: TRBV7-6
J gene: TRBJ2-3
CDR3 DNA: TGTGCCAGCAGCTCCCCAGCAGCGACAGATACGCAGTATTTT
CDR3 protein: CASSSPAATDTQYF

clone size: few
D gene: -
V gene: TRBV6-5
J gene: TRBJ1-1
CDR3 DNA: TGTGCCAGCAACCCGGGACCGAACACTGAAGCTTTCTTT
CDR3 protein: CASNPGPNTEAFF

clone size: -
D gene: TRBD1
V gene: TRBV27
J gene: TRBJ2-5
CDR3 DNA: TGTGCCAGCAGCCCATACTCGAAGACAGGGGAAGAGACCCAGTACTTC
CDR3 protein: CASSPYSKTGEETQYF

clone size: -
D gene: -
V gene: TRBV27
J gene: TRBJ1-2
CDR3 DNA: TGTGCCAGCAGTTTTGGGAGCTCTAACTATGGCTACACCTTC
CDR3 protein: CASSFGSSNYGYTF

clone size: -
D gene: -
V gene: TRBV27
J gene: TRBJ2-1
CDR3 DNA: TGTGCCAGCAGTCACAGGGCCTCCTACAATGAGCAGTTCTTC
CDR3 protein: CASSHRASYNEQFF

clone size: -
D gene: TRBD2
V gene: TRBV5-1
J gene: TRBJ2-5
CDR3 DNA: TGCGCCAGCAGCCTAGGACTAGCGGGAGGGATCCAAGAGACCCAGTACTTC
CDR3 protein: CASSLGLAGGIQETQYF

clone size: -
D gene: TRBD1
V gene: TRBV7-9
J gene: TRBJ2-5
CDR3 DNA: TGTGCCAGCAGCTTAGTGGGACAGCAAGAGACCCAGTACTTC
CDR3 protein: CASSLVGQQETQYF

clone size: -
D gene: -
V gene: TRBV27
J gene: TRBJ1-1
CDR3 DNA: TGTGCCAGCAGTCCAAGGCAGATTCGGGGACTCGAAGCTTTCTTT
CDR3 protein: CASSPRQIRGLEAFF

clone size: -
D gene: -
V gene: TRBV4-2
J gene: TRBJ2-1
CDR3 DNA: TGTGCCAGCAGCCAAGTATTCGGCGGTTACAATGAGCAGTTCTTC
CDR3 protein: CASSQVFGGYNEQFF

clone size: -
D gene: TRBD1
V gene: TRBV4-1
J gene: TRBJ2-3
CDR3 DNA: TGCGCCAGCAGCCAGGTCCGACAGGGTAGAACAGATACGCAGTATTTT
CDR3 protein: CASSQVRQGRTDTQYF

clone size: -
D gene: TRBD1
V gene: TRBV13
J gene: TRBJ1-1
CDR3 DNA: TGTGCCAGCAGCTCCCGGGACAGGGGCCGTACCGACCGGGAAGCTTTCTTT
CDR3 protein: CASSSRDRGRTDREAFF

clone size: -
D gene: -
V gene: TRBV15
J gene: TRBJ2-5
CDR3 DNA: TGTGCCACCAGCAGGCGGGACACACAAGAGACCCAGTACTTC
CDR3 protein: CATSRRDTQETQYF

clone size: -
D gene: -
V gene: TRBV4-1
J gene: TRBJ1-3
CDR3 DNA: TGCGCCAGCAGCCAAATCTTCGGGGGTCCTGGAAACACCATATATTTT
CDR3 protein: CASSQIFGGPGNTIYF

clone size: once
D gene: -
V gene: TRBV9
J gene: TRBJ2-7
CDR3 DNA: TGTGCCAGCAGCGGCCGAGACTCCTACGAGCAGTACTTC
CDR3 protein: CASSGRDSYEQYF

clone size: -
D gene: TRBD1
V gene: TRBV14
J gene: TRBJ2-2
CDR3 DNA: TGTGCCAGCAGCCAGACAGGGGCCGGGGAGCTGTTTTTT
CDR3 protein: CASSQTGAGELFF

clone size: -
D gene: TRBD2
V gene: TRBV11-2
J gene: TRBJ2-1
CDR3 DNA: TGTGCCAGCAGCTTGCTACTAGCGGGATCTGACAATGAGCAGTTCTTC
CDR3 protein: CASSLLLAGSDNEQFF

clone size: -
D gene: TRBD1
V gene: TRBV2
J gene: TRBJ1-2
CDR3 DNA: TGTGCCGTCCTACAGGGGGCCTTC
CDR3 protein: CAVLQGAF

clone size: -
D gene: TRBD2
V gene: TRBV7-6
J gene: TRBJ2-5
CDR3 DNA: TGTGCCAGCAGCTCTCCCCGCGGACTAGCGGGAGGGCTGCAGGAGACCCAGTACTTC
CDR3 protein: CASSSPRGLAGGLQETQYF

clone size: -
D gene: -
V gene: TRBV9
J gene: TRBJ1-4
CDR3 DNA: TGTGCCAGCAGCGCGGGGAACAATGAAAAACTGTTTTTT
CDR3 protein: CASSAGNNEKLFF

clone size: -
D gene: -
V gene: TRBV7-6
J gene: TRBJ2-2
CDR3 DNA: TGTGCCAGCAGCTTGAGACAGAACACCGGGGAGCTGTTTTTT
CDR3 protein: CASSLRQNTGELFF

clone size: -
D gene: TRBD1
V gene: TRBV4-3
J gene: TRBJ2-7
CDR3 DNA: TGCGCCAGCAGCCATGTAGGGACAGGGGCCTACGAGCAGTACTTC
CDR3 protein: CASSHVGTGAYEQYF

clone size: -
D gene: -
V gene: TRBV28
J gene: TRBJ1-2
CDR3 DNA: TGTGCCAGCAGTCAGAAGTGGGCCCCAGCTAACTATGGCTACACCTTC
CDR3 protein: CASSQKWAPANYGYTF

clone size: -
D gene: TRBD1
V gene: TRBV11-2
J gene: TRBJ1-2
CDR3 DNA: TGTGCCAGCGCGTCCCGGGACAGGTCCAGTGGCTACACCTTC
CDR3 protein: CASASRDRSSGYTF

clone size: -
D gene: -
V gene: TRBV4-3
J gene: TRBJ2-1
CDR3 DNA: TGCGCCAGCGCCCACCCAGGGGTAGGAAATGAGCAGTTCTTC
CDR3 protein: CASAHPGVGNEQFF

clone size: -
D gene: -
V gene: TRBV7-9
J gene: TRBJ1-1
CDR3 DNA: TGTGCCAGCAGCACCGTCGACCCAAAGAACACTGAAGCTTTCTTT
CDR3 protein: CASSTVDPKNTEAFF

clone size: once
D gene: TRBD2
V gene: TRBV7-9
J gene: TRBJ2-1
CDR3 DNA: TGTGCCAGCAGCTTAGGCCCTAGGACTAGCGGGAGCTCCTACAATGAGCAGTTCTTC
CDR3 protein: CASSLGPRTSGSSYNEQFF

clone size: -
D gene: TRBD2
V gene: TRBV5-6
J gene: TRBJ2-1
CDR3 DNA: TGTGCCAGCAGTCTAACGGGGGGAGGCAATGAGCAGTTCTTC
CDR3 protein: CASSLTGGGNEQFF

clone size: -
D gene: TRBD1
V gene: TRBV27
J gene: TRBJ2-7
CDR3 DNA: TGTGCCAGCAGTGAGAGACAGGGGGCTGGGGAGCAGTACTTC
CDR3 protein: CASSERQGAGEQYF

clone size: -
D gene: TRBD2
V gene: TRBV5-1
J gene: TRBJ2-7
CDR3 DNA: TGCGCCAGCAGCGCCGATAGCGGGATCGGGTACGAGCAGTACTTC
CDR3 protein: CASSADSGIGYEQYF

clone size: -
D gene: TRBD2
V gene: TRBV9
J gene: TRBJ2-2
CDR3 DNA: TGTGCCAGCAGCGTAGCGGGGGGGAAGAACACCGGGGAGCTGTTTTTT
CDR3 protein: CASSVAGGKNTGELFF

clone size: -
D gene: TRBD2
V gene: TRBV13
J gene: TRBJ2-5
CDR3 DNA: TGTGCCAGCAGCTTAGGCCCTAGCGGGGCCGCGTTGGATTCGGAGACCCAGTACTTC
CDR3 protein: CASSLGPSGAALDSETQYF

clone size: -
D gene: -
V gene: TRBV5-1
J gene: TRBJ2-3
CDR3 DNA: TGCGCCAGCAGGGGTCCAGATACGCAGTATTTT
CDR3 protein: CASRGPDTQYF

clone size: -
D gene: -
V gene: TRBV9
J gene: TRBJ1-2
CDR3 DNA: TGTGCCAGCAGCGTAGCTACGCGGTCGTTTAATGGAATTAACTATGGCTACACCTTC
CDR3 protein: CASSVATRSFNGINYGYTF

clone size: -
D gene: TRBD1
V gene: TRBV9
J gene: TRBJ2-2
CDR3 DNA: TGTGCCAGCAGCGGAAGATTTGCAGGGGGATCGCACACCGGGGAGCTGTTTTTT
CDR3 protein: CASSGRFAGGSHTGELFF

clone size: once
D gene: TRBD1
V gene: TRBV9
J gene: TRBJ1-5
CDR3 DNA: TGTGCCAGCAGCGTAGAACAGGGGGCGGATCAGCCCCAGCATTTT
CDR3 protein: CASSVEQGADQPQHF

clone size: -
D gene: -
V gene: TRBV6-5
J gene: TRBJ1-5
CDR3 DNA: TGTGCCAGCAGGTCCGTGGGTTATAGCAATCAGCCCCAGCATTTT
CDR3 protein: CASRSVGYSNQPQHF

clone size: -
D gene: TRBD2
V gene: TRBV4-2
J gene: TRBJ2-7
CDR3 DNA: TGTGCCAGCAGCGTACGACTAGCGGCATCCTACGAGCAGTACTTC
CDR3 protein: CASSVRLAASYEQYF

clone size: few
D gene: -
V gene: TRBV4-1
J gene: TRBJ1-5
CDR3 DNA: TGCGCCAGCAGCCCCAAGTGGGGGGCTCTGGGCAATCAGCCCCAGCATTTT
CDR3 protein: CASSPKWGALGNQPQHF

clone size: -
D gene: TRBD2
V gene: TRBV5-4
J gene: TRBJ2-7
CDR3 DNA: TGTGCCAGCAGCCGGGGACTAGCGGATTACGAGCAGTACTTC
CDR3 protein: CASSRGLADYEQYF

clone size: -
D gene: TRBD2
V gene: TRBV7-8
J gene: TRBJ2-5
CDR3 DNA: TGTGCCAGCAGCTTAGTTCTCGTAGCGGGAGAAGAGACCCAGTACTTC
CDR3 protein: CASSLVLVAGEETQYF

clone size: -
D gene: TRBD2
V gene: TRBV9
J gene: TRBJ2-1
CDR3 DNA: TGTGCCAGCAGCTCAACTAGCGGGCTTTACAATGAGCAGTTCTTC
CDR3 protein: CASSSTSGLYNEQFF

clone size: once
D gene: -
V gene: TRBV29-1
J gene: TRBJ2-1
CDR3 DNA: TGCAGCGTTGTGACCCGGGGGGCGCGAGATGAGCAGTTCTTC
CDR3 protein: CSVVTRGARDEQFF

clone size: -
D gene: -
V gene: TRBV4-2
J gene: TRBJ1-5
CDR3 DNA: TGTGCCAGCAGCCAAGAGGGGCAGGGGCAGCCCCAGCATTTT
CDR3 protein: CASSQEGQGQPQHF

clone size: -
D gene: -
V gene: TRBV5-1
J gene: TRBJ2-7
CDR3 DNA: TGCGCCAGCAGCATCGGGATAGCGGACCCCTTCTACGAGCAGTACTTC
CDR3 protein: CASSIGIADPFYEQYF

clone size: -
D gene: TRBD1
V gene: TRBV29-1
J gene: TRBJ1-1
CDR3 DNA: TGCAGCGTTGGAGGGACAGGGGGAATGAACACTGAAGCTTTCTTT
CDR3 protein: CSVGGTGGMNTEAFF

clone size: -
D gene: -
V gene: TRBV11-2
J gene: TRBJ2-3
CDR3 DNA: TGTGCCAGCAGCGCACTAAGGGGGACAGATACGCAGTATTTT
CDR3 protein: CASSALRGTDTQYF

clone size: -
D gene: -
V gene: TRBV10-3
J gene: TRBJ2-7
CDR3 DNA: TGTGCCATCAGTGCGGTACCTGCTCCTAACGAGCAGTACTTC
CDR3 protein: CAISAVPAPNEQYF

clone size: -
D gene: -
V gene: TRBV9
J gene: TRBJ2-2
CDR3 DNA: TGTGCCAGCAGCTCAGATCAGGGTCGGGGCACCGGGGAGCTGTTTTTT
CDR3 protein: CASSSDQGRGTGELFF

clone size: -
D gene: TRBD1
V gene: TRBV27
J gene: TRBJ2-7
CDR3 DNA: TGTGCCAGCAGTCCAGGACAGGCTTACTCCTACGAGCAGTACTTC
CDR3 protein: CASSPGQAYSYEQYF

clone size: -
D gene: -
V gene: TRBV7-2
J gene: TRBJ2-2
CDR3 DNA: TGTGCCAGCAGGTCACGGGACCATAACACCGGGGAGCTGTTTTTT
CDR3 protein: CASRSRDHNTGELFF

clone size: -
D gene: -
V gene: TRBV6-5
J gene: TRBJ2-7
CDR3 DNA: TGTGCCAGCAGTTTGCGGTTATACTCCTACGAGCAGTACTTC
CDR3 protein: CASSLRLYSYEQYF

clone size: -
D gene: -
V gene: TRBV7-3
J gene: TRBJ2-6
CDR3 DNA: TGTGCCAGCAGGGAATGGAGCTCTGGGGCCAACGTCCTGACTTTC
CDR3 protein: CASREWSSGANVLTF

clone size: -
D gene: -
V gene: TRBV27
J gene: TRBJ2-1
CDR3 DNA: TGTGCCAGCAGAGTGGAGGTGCCGGGGAATGAGCAGTTCTTC
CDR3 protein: CASRVEVPGNEQFF

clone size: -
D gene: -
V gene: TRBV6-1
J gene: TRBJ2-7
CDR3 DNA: TGTGCCATTCTAGGGGGTTATGAGCAGTACTTC
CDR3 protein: CAILGGYEQYF